The clone carrying this T cell receptor beta chain was found many times. Its antigen is still unknown. The sample belongs to a study of Graves' ophthalmopathy and Graves' hyperthyroidism. The study, taken as a whole, reports: Researchers report that a 13-signature model separated ophthalmopathy from stable hyperthyroidism, posting around 86% sensitivity and more than 70% specificity.

Researchers took RNA transcripts and amplified TCR beta CDR3 regions from them. HTBI primers were employed in first-round RT-PCR, then a second-round multiplex PCR followed. TCRdb passed the multiplex PCR reads through MiXCR, listing each CDR3 protein once. The data hold around 340,000 distinct CDR3 sequences, with about a sixth observed a single time. With 4 bases removed from V and 0 bases from J, the gap between germline ends came to 13 bases. This CDR3 is 15 amino acids long. The germline CDR1 and CDR2 sequences are SGHDT and YYEEEE. The sequenced sample was peripheral blood. The chain has TRBV5-6 and TRBJ1-1, with D maybe TRBD1 (6 bases). The origin of this receptor is an adult man with Graves' ophthalmopathy. CDR3: CASSAGQRMNTEAFF. The CDR3 region has the DNA TGTGCCAGCAGCGCTGGACAGAGAATGAACACTGAAGCTTTCTTT.